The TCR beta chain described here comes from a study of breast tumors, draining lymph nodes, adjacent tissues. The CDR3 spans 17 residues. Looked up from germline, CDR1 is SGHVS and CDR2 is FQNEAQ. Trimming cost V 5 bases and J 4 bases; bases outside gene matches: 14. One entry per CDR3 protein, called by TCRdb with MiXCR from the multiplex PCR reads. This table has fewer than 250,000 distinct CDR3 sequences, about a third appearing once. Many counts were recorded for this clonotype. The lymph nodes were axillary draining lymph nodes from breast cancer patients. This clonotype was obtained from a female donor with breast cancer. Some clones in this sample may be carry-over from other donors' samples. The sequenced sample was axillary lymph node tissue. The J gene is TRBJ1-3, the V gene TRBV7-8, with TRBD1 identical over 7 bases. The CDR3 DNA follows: TGTGCCAGCAGCAGCTTTCGGGGACAGCGTCCGGGAAACACCATATATTTT. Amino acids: CASSSFRGQRPGNTIYF.